The T cell receptor beta chain under discussion was sequenced for a study of blood T cells in healthy people across ages. From germline, CDR1 is KGHSH and CDR2 LQKENI. The CDR3 loop spans 13 amino acids. V dropped 4 bases and J dropped 0 bases, with 7 bases sitting between them. Using a J-beta primer mix together with a sample-barcoded 5' primer, a second PCR was run for about 6 to 11 cycles. TCRdb independently ran MiXCR on the 5' RACE reads; one entry per CDR3 protein. The table shows around 1.7 million distinct CDR3 sequences, with roughly 30% occurring only once. This clonotype was observed a few times.

Input material: blood. V is TRBV18 and J is TRBJ2-7; D is possibly TRBD1 or TRBD2 (5 bases each). The receptor was isolated from a woman aged 25-40 years in good health. CDR3 nucleotide sequence: TGTGCCAGCTCACGGGACGTCTCCTACGAGCAGTACTTC. It translates to CASSRDVSYEQYF.